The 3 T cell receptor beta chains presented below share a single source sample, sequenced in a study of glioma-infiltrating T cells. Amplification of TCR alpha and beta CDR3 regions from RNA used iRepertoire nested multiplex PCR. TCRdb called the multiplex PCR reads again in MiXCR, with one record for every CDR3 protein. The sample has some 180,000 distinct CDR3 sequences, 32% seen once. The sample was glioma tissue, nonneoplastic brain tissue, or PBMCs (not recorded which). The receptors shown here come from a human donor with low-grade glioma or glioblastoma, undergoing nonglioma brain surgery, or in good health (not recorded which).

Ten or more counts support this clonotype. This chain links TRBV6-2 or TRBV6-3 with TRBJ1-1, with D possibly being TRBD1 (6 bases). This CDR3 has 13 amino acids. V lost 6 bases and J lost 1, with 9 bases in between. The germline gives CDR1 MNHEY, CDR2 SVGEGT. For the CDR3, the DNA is TGTGCCAGCAGAGGACAGACGAACACTGAAGCTTTCTTT. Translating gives CASRGQTNTEAFF.

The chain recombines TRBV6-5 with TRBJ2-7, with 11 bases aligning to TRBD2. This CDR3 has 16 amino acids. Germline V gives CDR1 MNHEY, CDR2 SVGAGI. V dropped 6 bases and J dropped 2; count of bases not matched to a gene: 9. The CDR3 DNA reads TGTGCCAGCAGCCCGCGTGGGACTAGCGGCCCCTACGAGCAGTACTTC. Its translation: CASSPRGTSGPYEQYF.

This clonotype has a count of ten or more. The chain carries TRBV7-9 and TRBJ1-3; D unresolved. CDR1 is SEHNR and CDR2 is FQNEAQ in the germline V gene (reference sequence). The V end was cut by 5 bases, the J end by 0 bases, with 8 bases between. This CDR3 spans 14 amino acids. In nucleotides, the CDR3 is TGTGCCAGCAGCGCGATGTTCTCTGGAAACACCATATATTTT. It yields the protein CASSAMFSGNTIYF.